This T cell receptor (beta chain) was profiled in a study of neurological immune-mediated disorders. Study conclusions and caveats: In HTLV-1-associated myelopathy, TCR clonal expansion was greatest, and in multiple sclerosis it was least, below healthy controls.

Worth noting for this clonotype: Its antigen remains unidentified.

Germline trimming cut 3 bases from V and 7 bases from J; bases unmatched to any gene: 10. The CDR3 extends over 15 amino acids. Germline-derived CDR1 and CDR2 are SQVTM and ANQGSEA. The output of every sequencing run exceeded 170 million TCR-beta sequences, derived from 15-18 subjects. TCRdb itself ran the 5' RACE reads through MiXCR, one entry per CDR3 protein. The table lists around 48,000 distinct CDR3 sequences, under 13% of them singletons. Material: PBMCs. The sequence was collected from a woman aged 35 to 49 with HTLV-1-associated myelopathy (HAM/TSP). The V gene is TRBV29-1, the J gene TRBJ2-1, with TRBD1 identical over 9 bases. For the CDR3, the DNA is TGCAGCGTTGAGATGGGGACAGGGATAAGGAATGAGCAGTTCTTC. It yields the protein CSVEMGTGIRNEQFF.